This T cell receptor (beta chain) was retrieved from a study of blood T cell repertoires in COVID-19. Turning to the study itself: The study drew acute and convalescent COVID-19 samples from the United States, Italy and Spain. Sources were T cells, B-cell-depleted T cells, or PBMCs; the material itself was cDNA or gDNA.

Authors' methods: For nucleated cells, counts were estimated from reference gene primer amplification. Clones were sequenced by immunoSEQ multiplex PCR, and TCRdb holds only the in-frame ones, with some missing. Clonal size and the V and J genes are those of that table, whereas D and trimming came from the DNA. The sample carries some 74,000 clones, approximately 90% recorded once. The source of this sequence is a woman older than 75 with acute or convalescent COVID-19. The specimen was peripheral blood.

CDR3 in DNA: TGTGCCAGCAGCTCCCGGGACAGGGGGGATTATGGCTACACCTTC. This encodes CASSSRDRGDYGYTF. J is TRBJ1-2 and V is TRBV7-8; 11 bases are shared with TRBD1. Germline assignment: CDR1 SGHVS and CDR2 FQNEAQ. The CDR3 has 15 residues. V lost 4 bases to trimming and J lost 5 bases; unmatched junction nucleotides: 6.